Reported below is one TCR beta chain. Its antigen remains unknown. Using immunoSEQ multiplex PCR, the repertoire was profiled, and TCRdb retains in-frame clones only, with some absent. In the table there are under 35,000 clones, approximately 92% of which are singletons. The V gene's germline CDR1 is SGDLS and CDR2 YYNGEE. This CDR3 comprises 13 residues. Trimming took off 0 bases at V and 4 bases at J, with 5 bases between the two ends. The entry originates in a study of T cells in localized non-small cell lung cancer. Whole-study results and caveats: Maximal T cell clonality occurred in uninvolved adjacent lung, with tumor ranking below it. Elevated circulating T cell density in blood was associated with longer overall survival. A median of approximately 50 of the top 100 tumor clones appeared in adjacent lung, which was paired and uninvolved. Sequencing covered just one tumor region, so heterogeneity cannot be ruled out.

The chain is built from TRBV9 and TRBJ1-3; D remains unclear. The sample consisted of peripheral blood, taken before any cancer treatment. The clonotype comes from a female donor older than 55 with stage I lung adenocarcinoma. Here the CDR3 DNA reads TGTGCCAGCAGCGTAGATTTAGGAAACACCATATATTTT. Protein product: CASSVDLGNTIYF.